Listed here is a single T cell receptor beta chain. What it binds is not known. This specimen comes from a study of cytomegalovirus exposure and HLA in healthy donors. The wider study: Just over 80% of roughly 400 genotyped donors fell in the Caucasian-associated ancestry cluster.

This CDR3 is built from 17 residues. J was trimmed by 0 bases and V by 4 bases; bases with no gene match: 10. CDR1 is ENHRY and CDR2 is SYGVKD in the germline V gene. The PCR ran on 60 Vbeta and 13 Jbeta primers. Method: immunoSEQ multiplex PCR; TCRdb's copy keeps in-frame clones and lacks some. The table records tens of thousands of clones, over 60% of them present only once. Overall study results and limits: Later analysis showed TCR association rates varying by HLA locus, highest for DRB1 and lowest for HLA-C.

V and J are TRBV10-3 and TRBJ1-1, with 8 bases that match TRBD1. The sequencing sample was made of PBMCs. This TCR came from a woman in her twenties or thirties in good health and CMV-seronegative. The CDR3 DNA follows: TGTGCCATCAGTGCCCTCAGGAGGGGACAGGTGAACACTGAAGCTTTCTTT. This codes for CAISALRRGQVNTEAFF.